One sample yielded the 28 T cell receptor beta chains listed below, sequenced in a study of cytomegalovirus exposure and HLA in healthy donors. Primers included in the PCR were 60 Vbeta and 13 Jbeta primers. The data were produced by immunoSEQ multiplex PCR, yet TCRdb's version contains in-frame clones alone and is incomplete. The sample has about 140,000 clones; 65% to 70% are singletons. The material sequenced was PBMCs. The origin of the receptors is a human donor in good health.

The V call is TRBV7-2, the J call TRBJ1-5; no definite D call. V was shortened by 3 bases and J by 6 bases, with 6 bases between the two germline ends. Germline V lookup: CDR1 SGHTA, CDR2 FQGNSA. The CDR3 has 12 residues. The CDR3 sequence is CASSFRGQPQHF. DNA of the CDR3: TGTGCCAGCAGCTTCAGAGGTCAGCCCCAGCATTTT.

The CDR3 DNA is TGTGCCAGCAGTGCGCCCCCGGGAGATACGCAGTATTTT. Translation: CASSAPPGDTQYF. This sequence joins TRBV25-1 and TRBJ2-3, with D hard to call. V lost 4 bases and J lost 5, with 10 bases in between. The CDR3 spans 13 residues. Germline CDR1 MGHDK, CDR2 SYGVNS.

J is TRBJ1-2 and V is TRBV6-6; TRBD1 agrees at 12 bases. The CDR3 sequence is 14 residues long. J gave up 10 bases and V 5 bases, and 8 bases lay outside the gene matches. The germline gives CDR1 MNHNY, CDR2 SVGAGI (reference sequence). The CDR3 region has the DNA TGTGCCAGCAGTCACCCCGGGACAGGGGGCCTCTACACCTTC. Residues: CASSHPGTGGLYTF.

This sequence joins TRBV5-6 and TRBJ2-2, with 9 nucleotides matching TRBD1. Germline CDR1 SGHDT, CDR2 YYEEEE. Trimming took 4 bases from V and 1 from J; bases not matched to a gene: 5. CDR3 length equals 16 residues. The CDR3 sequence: CASSAGTGLNTGELFF. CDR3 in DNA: TGTGCCAGCAGCGCCGGGACAGGGTTGAACACCGGGGAGCTGTTTTTT. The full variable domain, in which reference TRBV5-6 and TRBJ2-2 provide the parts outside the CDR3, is DAGVTQSPTHLIKTRGQQVTLRCSPKSGHDTVSWYQQALGQGPQFIFQYYEEEERQRGNFPDRFSGHQFPNYSSELNVNALLLGDSALYLCASSAGTGLNTGELFFGEGSRLTVL.

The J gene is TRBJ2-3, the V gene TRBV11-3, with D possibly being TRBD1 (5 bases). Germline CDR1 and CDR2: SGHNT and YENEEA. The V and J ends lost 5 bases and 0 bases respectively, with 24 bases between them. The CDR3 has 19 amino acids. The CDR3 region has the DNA TGTGCCAGCAGCAAACCCCGTCGTCTAGGGGCCCCTAGCACAGATACGCAGTATTTT. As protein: CASSKPRRLGAPSTDTQYF.

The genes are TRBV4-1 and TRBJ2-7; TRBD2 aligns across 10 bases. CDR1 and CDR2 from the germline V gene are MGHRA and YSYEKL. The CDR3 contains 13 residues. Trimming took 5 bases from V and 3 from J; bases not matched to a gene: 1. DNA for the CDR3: TGCGCCAGCAGCTGGACTAGCGGCTACGAGCAGTACTTC. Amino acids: CASSWTSGYEQYF.

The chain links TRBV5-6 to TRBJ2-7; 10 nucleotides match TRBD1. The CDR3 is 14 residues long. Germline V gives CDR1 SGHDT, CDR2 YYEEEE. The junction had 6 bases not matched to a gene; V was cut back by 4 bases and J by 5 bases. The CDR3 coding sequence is TGTGCCAGCAGCCGACAGGGGGCTGAGAACGAGCAGTACTTC. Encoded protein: CASSRQGAENEQYF.

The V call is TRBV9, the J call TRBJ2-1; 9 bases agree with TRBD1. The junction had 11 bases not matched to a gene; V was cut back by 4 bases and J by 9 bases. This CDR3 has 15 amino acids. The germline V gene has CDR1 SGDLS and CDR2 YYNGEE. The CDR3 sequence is CASSPGQGIIGEQFF. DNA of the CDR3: TGTGCCAGCAGCCCCGGACAGGGGATTATCGGTGAGCAGTTCTTC.

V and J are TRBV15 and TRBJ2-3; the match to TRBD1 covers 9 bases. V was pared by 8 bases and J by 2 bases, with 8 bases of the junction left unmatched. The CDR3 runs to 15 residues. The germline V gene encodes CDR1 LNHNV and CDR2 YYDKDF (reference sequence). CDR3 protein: CATRGDREATDTQYF. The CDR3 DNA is TGTGCCACCCGTGGGGACAGGGAGGCCACAGATACGCAGTATTTT.

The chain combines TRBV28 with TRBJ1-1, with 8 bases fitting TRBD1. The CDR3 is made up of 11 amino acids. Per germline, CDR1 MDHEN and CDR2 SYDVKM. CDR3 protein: CATGGDTEAFF. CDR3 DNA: TGTGCTACAGGGGGAGACACTGAAGCTTTCTTT.

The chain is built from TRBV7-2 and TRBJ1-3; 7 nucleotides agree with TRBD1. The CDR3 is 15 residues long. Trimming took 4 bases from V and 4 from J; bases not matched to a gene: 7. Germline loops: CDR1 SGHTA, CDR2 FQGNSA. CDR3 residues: CASSYAGTVGNTIYF. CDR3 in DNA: TGTGCCAGCAGCTATGCCGGGACAGTCGGAAACACCATATATTTT.

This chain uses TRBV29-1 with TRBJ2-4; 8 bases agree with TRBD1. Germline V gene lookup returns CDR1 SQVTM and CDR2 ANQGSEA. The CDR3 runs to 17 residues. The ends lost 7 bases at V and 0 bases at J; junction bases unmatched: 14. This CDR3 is CSAAGTGRFLAKNIQYF. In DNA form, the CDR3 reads TGCAGCGCAGCCGGGACAGGACGTTTCTTAGCCAAAAACATTCAGTACTTC.

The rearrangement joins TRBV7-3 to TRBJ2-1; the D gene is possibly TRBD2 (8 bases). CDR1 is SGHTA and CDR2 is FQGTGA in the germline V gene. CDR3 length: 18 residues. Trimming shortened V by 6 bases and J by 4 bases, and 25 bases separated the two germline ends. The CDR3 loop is CASSPRQGQREKYNEQFF. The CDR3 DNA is TGTGCCAGCAGTCCCCGACAGGGCCAGCGGGAGAAGTACAATGAGCAGTTCTTC.

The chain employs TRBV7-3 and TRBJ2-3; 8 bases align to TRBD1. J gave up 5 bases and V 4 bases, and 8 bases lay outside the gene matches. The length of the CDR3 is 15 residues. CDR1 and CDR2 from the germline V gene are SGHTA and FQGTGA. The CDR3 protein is CASSSYRGSGDTQYF. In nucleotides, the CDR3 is TGTGCCAGCAGCTCCTACAGGGGGAGCGGAGATACGCAGTATTTT. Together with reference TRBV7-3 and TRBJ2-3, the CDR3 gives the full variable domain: GAGVSQTPSNKVTEKGKYVELRCDPISGHTALYWYRQSLGQGPEFLIYFQGTGAADDSGLPNDRFFAVRPEGSVSTLKIQRTERGDSAVYLCASSSYRGSGDTQYFGPGTRLTVL.

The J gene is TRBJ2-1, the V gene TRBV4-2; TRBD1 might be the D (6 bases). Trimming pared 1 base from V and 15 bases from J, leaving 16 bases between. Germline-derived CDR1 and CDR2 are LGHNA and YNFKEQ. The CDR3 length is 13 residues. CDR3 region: CASSQGGPSGTFF. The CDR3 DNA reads TGTGCCAGCAGCCAAGGGGGGCCCAGCGGTACGTTCTTC.

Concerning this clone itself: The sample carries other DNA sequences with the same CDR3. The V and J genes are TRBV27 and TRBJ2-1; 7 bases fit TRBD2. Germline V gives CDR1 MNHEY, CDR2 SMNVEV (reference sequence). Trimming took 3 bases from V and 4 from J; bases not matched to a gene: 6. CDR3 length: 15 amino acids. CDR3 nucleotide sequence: TGTGCCAGCAGTTTGGGTCTAGCGGCATACAATGAGCAGTTCTTC. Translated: CASSLGLAAYNEQFF.

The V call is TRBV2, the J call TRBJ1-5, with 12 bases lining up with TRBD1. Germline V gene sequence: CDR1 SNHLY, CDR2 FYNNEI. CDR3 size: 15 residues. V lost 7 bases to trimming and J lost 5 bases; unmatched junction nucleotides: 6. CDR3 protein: CASTAGTGGYQPQHF. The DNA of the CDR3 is TGTGCCAGCACAGCCGGGACAGGGGGCTATCAGCCCCAGCATTTT. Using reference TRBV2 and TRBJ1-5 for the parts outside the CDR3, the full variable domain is EPEVTQTPSHQVTQMGQEVILRCVPISNHLYFYWYRQILGQKVEFLVSFYNNEISEKSEIFDDQFSVERPDGSNFTLKIRSTKLEDSAMYFCASTAGTGGYQPQHFGDGTRLSIL.

The CDR3, as DNA: TGCGCCAGCCGGGACAGGGGAACCTACGAGCAGTACTTC. Translating it yields CASRDRGTYEQYF. The genes are TRBV10-2 and TRBJ2-7; 10 nucleotides match TRBD1. Germline V gives CDR1 WSHSY, CDR2 SAAADI. Trimming removed 8 bases from V and 2 bases from J; junction bases left unmatched: 3. This CDR3 is built from 13 residues.

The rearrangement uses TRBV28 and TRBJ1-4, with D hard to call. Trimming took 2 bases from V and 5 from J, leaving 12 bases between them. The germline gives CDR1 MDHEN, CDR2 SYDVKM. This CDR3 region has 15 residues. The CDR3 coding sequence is TGTGCCAGCAGTTTAGGCGGCAGCTTCAATGAAAAACTGTTTTTT. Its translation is CASSLGGSFNEKLFF.

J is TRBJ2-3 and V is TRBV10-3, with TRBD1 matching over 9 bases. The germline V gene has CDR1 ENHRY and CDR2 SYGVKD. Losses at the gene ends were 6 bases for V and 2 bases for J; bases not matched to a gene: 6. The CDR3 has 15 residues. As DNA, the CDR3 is TGTGCCATCAGCAAACAGGGGGCGAACACAGATACGCAGTATTTT. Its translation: CAISKQGANTDTQYF.

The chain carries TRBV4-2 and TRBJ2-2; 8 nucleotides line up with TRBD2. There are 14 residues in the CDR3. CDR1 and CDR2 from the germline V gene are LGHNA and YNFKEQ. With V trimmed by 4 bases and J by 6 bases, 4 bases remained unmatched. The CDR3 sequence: CASSPAGVSGELFF. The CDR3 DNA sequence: TGTGCCAGCAGCCCAGCGGGAGTTTCCGGGGAGCTGTTTTTT.

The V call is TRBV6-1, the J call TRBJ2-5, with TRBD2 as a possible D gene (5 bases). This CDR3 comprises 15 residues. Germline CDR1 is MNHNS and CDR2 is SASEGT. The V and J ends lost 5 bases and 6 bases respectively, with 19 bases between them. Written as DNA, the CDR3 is TGTGCCAGCAGTAGAGAGGGCCCTATCCTACAGACCCAGTACTTC. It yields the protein CASSREGPILQTQYF.

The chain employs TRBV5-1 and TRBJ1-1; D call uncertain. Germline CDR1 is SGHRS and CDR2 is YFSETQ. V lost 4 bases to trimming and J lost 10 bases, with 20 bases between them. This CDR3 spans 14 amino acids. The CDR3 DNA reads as TGCGCCAGCAGCCTCAGTCTCAGAGGGATAGGAGCTTTCTTT. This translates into CASSLSLRGIGAFF.

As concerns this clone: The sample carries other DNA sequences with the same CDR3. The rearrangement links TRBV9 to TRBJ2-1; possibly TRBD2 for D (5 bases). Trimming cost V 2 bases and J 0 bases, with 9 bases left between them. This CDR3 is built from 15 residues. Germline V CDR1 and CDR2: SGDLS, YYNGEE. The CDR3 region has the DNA TGTGCCAGCAGCGTCGCGGGTTACTCCTACAATGAGCAGTTCTTC. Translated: CASSVAGYSYNEQFF.

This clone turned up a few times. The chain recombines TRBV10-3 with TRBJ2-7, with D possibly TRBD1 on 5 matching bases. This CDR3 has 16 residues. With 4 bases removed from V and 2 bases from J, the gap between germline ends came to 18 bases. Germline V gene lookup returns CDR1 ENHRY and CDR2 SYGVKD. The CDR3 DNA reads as TGTGCCATCAGTGGGCAGGGCTTGGGCCAGGCCTACGAGCAGTACTTC. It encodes CAISGQGLGQAYEQYF.

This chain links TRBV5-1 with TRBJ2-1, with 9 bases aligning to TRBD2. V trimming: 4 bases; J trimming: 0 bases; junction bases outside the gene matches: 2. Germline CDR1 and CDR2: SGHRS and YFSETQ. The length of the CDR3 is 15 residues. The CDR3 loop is CASSTTSGSYNEQFF. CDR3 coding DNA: TGCGCCAGCAGCACGACTAGCGGCTCCTACAATGAGCAGTTCTTC. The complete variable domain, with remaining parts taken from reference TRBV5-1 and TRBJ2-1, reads KAGVTQTPRYLIKTRGQQVTLSCSPISGHRSVSWYQQTPGQGLQFLFEYFSETQRNKGNFPGRFSGRQFSNSRSEMNVSTLELGDSALYLCASSTTSGSYNEQFFGPGTRLTVL.

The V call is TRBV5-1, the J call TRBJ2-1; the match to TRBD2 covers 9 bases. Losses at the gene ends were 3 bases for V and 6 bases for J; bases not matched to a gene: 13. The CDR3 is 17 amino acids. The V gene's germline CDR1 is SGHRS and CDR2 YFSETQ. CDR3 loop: CASSYIPAGGPGNEQFF. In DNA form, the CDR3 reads TGCGCCAGCAGCTACATCCCGGCGGGAGGGCCTGGCAATGAGCAGTTCTTC. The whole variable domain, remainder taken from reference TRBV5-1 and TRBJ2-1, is KAGVTQTPRYLIKTRGQQVTLSCSPISGHRSVSWYQQTPGQGLQFLFEYFSETQRNKGNFPGRFSGRQFSNSRSEMNVSTLELGDSALYLCASSYIPAGGPGNEQFFGPGTRLTVL.

CDR3: CASGSSSRYNEQFF. The CDR3 DNA sequence: TGTGCCAGCGGGTCCTCTTCTAGATACAATGAGCAGTTCTTC. The chain couples TRBV25-1 to TRBJ2-1; D call uncertain. Trimming removed 8 bases from V and 4 bases from J, with 15 bases in between. Germline loops: CDR1 MGHDK, CDR2 SYGVNS. The CDR3 length is 14 residues.